This TCR beta chain was retrieved from a study of T cells in Graves' hyperthyroidism and ophthalmopathy (dated by TCRdb to about 2019). Background on the whole study: To identify distinguishing TCR V-J signatures, a discovery cohort of 100 patients was used, comprising 40 to 45 with Graves' ophthalmopathy and 57 with stable Graves' hyperthyroidism. Prospective prediction of ophthalmopathy was tested in an independent validation cohort of fewer than 20 hyperthyroidism patients and 17 patients who later progressed to ophthalmopathy. The 75 to 100 discovery patients were divided at random into training and test sets in a 7:3 ratio. In six Graves' hyperthyroidism patients, the study also compared T-cell repertoires from thyroid tissue with T-cell repertoires from blood. After blood sampling, hyperthyroidism patients were treated with methimazole at a starting dose of 30 mg daily, and ophthalmopathy patients were treated with high-dose intravenous methylprednisolone. TCR Vbeta CDR3 sequencing of some 140 peripheral blood samples (over 40 ophthalmopathy, approximately 80 hyperthyroidism and some 17 progressor patients) is reported in the paper.

Worth noting for this clonotype: What this receptor recognizes is not known. Base qualities are not provided; no much larger clone lies one nucleotide away.

Amplification of TCR beta CDR3 regions was carried out from RNA transcripts. The first round of RT-PCR for the TCR CDR3 was performed with the HTBI primer set and the Qiagen OneStep RT-PCR kit. Libraries were constructed in a second round of multiplex PCR, after which size selection and purification were carried out. Libraries were sequenced paired-end with 100 bp reads on an Illumina HiSeq2000. The source study handled its data this way. SOAPnuke was used to process the raw data, removing reads that contained adapters or uncalled bases, had a mean Phred below 15, or lacked an exact match to the constant primer or identifier. COPE v1.2.5 was used to merge the high-quality paired reads, and each unique nucleotide sequence was defined as a clonotype. MiTCR v1.1 was used to align the clonotypes against IMGT TRBV, TRBD and TRBJ reference segments. The analysis included only V-J combinations with a frequency above 0.0001, which together covered more than 99% of the repertoires. The TCS score was defined as the ratio of F50 (clonal expansion) to E x V (chaos), calculated using BLOSUM62-based TCRdist between CDR3 peptides within each V-J. Welch's t-statistics and random forest reduced fewer than 600 V-J features to 10 to 15, which were used in a naive Bayes classifier (R e1071). Thyroid-blood repertoire similarity was quantified with the Morisita-Horn index. The public sequencing data were trimmed at Q25 with fastp and processed into clonotypes with MiXCR by TCRdb, which kept only in-frame beta chains. Rows are unified per CDR3 protein, each entry keeping the most common DNA and genes. None of the V and J calls come from the authors' own analysis; TCRdb made them. The sample table holds more than 500,000 distinct CDR3 sequences, of which 46% were seen once. The top ten clones comprise about 40% of the sample.

Overall study outcomes, separate from this receptor: A model built on a 13 V-J signature distinguished ophthalmopathy from stable hyperthyroidism, reaching about 88% sensitivity and approximately 81% specificity in cross-validation and 80%/75% in testing. Blood samples also contained most of the expanded thyroid clonotypes (frequency above 0.001), which suggests that blood repertoires may reflect thyroid immune responses. Sample size was not statistically predetermined, and blinding of investigators to group allocation was not performed. In validation, the model predicted progression to ophthalmopathy a median of approximately 6.6 months before onset, with roughly 71% sensitivity and 72.22% specificity.

Including cysteine and phenylalanine, the CDR3 has 17 amino acids. The only DNA kept is the CDR3, 51 bases in frame from the first base. Relative to germline, V is 5 bases shorter and J is 0 bases shorter, with 14 bases between their ends. For CDR1 and CDR2, the germline V gene (reference sequence) lists SEHNR and FQNEAQ. Patients with uncontrolled infections, other autoimmune diseases, pregnancy or lactation were excluded. Diagnoses relied on clinical symptoms, serum thyroxine and TRAb, thyroid ultrasound and orbital computed tomography. Total RNA was extracted with Trizol reagent, and quality was checked on an Agilent 2100 Bioanalyzer.

The sample consisted of peripheral blood or thyroid tissue (not recorded which). The chain couples TRBV7-9 to TRBJ2-6; the D region may be TRBD1 or TRBD2, each matching 5 bases equally. The TCR was taken from an adult woman with Graves' disease, either hyperthyroidism or ophthalmopathy (not recorded which). The CDR3 is CASSRGSGTSGANVLTF. The nucleotide sequence is TGTGCCAGCAGCCGCGGTAGTGGGACCTCTGGGGCCAACGTCCTGACTTTC.